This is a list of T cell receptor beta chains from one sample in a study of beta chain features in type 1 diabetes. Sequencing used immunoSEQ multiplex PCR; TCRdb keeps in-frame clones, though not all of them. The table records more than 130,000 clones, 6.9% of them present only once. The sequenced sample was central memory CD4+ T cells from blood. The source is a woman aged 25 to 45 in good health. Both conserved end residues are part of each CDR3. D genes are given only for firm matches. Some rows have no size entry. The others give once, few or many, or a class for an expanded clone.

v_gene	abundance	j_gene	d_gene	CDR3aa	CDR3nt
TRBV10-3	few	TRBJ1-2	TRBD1	CAIRGTGGIGYTF	TGTGCCATCAGGGGAACAGGGGGCATTGGCTACACCTTC
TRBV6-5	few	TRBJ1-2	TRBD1	CASRGDSGSGYTF	TGTGCCAGCAGGGGGGACAGCGGTTCTGGCTACACCTTC
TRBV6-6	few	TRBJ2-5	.	CASSSTMETQYF	TGTGCCAGCAGTTCAACAATGGAGACCCAGTACTTC
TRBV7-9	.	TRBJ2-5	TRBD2	CASSSGLAGTQETQYF	TGTGCCAGCAGCTCCGGACTAGCGGGAACTCAAGAGACCCAGTACTTC
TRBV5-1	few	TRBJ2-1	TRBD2	CASRQRDYNEQFF	TGCGCCAGCAGACAGCGGGATTACAATGAGCAGTTCTTC
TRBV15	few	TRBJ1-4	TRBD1	CATSRSSGGTNEKLFF	TGTGCCACCAGCAGATCCTCAGGGGGCACTAATGAAAAACTGTTTTTT
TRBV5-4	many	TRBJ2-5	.	CASSPDYSGSETQYF	TGTGCCAGCAGCCCGGACTACTCAGGGTCAGAGACCCAGTACTTC
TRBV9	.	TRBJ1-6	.	CASSQTTGRNSPLHF	TGTGCCAGCAGCCAGACCACAGGGAGAAATTCACCCCTCCACTTT
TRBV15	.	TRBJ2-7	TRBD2	CATSRAGGLSYEQYF	TGTGCCACCAGCAGAGCGGGAGGCCTTTCCTACGAGCAGTACTTC
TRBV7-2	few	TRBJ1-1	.	CASSLTGSAEAFF	TGTGCCAGCAGCTTAACGGGGTCGGCTGAAGCTTTCTTT
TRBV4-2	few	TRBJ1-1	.	CASSRKTENTEAFF	TGTGCCAGCAGCCGAAAGACAGAGAACACTGAAGCTTTCTTT
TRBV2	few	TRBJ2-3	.	CASRFGGNTDTQYF	TGTGCCAGCCGGTTTGGCGGGAACACAGATACGCAGTATTTT
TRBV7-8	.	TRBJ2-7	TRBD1	CASRYQLGTGQYEQYF	TGTGCCAGCAGGTACCAACTCGGGACAGGGCAATACGAGCAGTACTTC
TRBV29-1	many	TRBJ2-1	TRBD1	CSVAGTGGRNEQFF	TGCAGCGTGGCAGGGACAGGGGGTCGCAATGAGCAGTTCTTC
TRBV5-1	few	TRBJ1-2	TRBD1	CASSLDPRTGIRYGYTF	TGCGCCAGCAGCTTGGACCCCAGGACAGGGATACGCTATGGCTACACCTTC
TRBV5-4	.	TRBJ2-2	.	CASSLPQQANTGELFF	TGTGCCAGCAGCTTGCCTCAACAGGCGAACACCGGGGAGCTGTTTTTT
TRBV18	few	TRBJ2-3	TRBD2	CASSIAGSTDTQYF	TGTGCCAGCTCGATAGCGGGAAGCACAGATACGCAGTATTTT
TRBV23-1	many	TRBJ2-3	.	CASSGDTGTDTQYF	TGCGCCAGCAGTGGGGACACAGGCACAGATACGCAGTATTTT
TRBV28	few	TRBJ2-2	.	CASSSPSGGYIGELFF	TGTGCCAGCAGTTCCCCATCGGGGGGCTATATCGGGGAGCTGTTTTTT
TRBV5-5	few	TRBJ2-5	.	CASSFSDWETQYF	TGTGCCAGCAGTTTCAGCGACTGGGAGACCCAGTACTTC
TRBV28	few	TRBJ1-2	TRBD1	CASSSGQGSYGYTF	TGTGCCAGCAGTTCGGGACAGGGAAGCTATGGCTACACCTTC
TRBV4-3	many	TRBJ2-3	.	CASSQSRVSDTQYF	TGCGCCAGCAGCCAATCTCGCGTTTCAGATACGCAGTATTTT
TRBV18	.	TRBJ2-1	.	CASSRNRDNEQFF	TGTGCCAGCTCACGGAACAGAGACAATGAGCAGTTCTTC
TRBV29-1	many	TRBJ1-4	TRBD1	CSVRTGAEKLFF	TGCAGCGTCCGGACAGGCGCCGAAAAACTGTTTTTT
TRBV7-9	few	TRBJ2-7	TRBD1	CASSQTGGANYEQYF	TGTGCCAGCAGCCAAACAGGGGGCGCGAATTACGAGCAGTACTTC
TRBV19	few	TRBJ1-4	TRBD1	CASSTTTGAGEKLFF	TGTGCCAGTTCCACGACCACAGGGGCGGGTGAAAAACTGTTTTTT
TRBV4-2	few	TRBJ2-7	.	CASSWWTADEQYF	TGTGCCAGCAGCTGGTGGACAGCCGACGAGCAGTACTTC
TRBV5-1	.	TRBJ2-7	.	CASSQDRGRAGEQYF	TGCGCCAGCAGCCAAGATCGTGGTCGCGCGGGCGAGCAGTACTTC
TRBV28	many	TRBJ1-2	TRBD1	CASRRSDRGGGYTF	TGTGCCAGCAGACGATCAGACAGGGGCGGTGGCTACACCTTC
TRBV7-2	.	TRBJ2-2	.	CASSLDSLGTGELFF	TGTGCCAGCAGCTTAGACAGCCTGGGTACCGGGGAGCTGTTTTTT
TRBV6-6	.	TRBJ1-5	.	CASSYGGDTNQPQHF	TGTGCCAGCAGTTACGGGGGGGACACAAATCAGCCCCAGCATTTT
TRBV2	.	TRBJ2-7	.	CASTRDGLREQYF	TGTGCCAGCACTCGGGACGGACTAAGAGAGCAGTACTTC
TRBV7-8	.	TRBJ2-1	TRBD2	CASSQGTLSGRRYNEQFF	TGTGCCAGCAGCCAAGGAACCCTTAGCGGGAGACGATACAATGAGCAGTTCTTC
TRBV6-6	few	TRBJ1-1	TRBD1	CASKRDRERHEAFF	TGTGCCAGCAAACGGGACAGGGAGCGCCACGAAGCTTTCTTT
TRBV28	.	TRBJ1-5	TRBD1	CASSPPSGTGFNQPQHF	TGTGCCAGCAGCCCACCGTCCGGGACAGGTTTCAATCAGCCCCAGCATTTT
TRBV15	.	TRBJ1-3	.	CATSRDWGAGNTIYF	TGTGCCACCAGCAGAGATTGGGGGGCTGGAAACACCATATATTTT
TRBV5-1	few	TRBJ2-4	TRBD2	CASSPSGTSQNIQYF	TGCGCCAGCAGCCCTAGCGGGACGAGCCAAAACATTCAGTACTTC
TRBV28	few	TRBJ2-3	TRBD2	CASRTSGTSTDTQYF	TGTGCCAGCAGGACTAGCGGTACTAGCACAGATACGCAGTATTTT
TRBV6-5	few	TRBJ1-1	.	CASSPGQTNTEAFF	TGTGCCAGCAGTCCCGGACAGACGAACACTGAAGCTTTCTTT
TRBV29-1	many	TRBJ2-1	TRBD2	CSAKGLAVHEQFF	TGCAGCGCCAAGGGACTAGCAGTCCATGAGCAGTTCTTC
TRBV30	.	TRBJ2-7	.	CAWSASRGPTSYEQYF	TGTGCCTGGAGCGCATCCAGGGGCCCAACCTCCTACGAGCAGTACTTC
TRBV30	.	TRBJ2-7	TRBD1	CAWRKQGAYEQYF	TGTGCCTGGAGAAAACAGGGGGCCTACGAGCAGTACTTC
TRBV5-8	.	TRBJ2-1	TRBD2	CASSLDLAANNEQFF	TGTGCCAGCAGCTTGGATCTAGCGGCAAACAATGAGCAGTTCTTC
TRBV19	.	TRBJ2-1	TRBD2	CASSKPGSSGDNEQFF	TGTGCCAGTAGTAAACCCGGTTCTAGCGGGGATAATGAGCAGTTCTTC
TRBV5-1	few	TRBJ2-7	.	CASSLVRADSYEQYF	TGCGCCAGCAGCTTGGTGAGGGCCGACTCCTACGAGCAGTACTTC
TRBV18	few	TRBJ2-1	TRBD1	CASSPTTTGGTYNEQFF	TGTGCCAGCTCACCAACAACGACAGGGGGGACCTACAATGAGCAGTTCTTC
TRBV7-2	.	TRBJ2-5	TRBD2	CASSLTSGVQETQYF	TGTGCCAGCAGCCTTACTAGCGGGGTACAAGAGACCCAGTACTTC
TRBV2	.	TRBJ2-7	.	CASRSGLGSSYEQYF	TGTGCCAGCAGATCGGGACTGGGAAGCTCCTACGAGCAGTACTTC
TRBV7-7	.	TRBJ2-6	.	CASSLTGTNVLTF	TGTGCTAGCAGCTTAACAGGGACCAACGTCCTGACTTTC
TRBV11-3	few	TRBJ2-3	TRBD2	CASSFLLAGGPTDTQYF	TGTGCCAGCAGCTTCCTACTAGCGGGAGGGCCGACAGATACGCAGTATTTT
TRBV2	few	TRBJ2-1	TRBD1	CASGNDRGRGNEQFF	TGTGCCAGCGGAAACGACAGGGGGCGAGGCAATGAGCAGTTCTTC
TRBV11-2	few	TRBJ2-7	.	CASSLRRDSYEQYF	TGTGCCAGCAGCTTACGCCGGGACTCCTACGAGCAGTACTTC
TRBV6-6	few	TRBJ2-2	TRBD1	CASSYRQGMNTGELFF	TGTGCCAGCAGTTACCGACAGGGGATGAACACCGGGGAGCTGTTTTTT